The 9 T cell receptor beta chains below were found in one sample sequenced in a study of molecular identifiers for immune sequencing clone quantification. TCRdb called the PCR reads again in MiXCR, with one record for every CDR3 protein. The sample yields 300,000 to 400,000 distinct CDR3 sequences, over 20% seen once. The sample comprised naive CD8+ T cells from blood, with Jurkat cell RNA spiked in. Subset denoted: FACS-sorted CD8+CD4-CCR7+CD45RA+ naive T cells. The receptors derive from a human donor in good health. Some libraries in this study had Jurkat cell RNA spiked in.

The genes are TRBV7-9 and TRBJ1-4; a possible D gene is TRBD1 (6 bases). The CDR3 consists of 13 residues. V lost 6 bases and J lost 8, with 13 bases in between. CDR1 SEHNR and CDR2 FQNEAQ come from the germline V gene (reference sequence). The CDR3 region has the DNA TGTGCCAGCAGAACCACCCAGGGGGAAAAACTGTTTTTT. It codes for CASRTTQGEKLFF.

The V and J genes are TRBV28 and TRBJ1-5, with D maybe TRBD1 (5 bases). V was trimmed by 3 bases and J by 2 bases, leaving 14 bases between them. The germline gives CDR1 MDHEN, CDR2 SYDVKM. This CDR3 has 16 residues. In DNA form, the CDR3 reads TGTGCCAGCAGTTTGGCGGGACTTGGGGGCAATCAGCCCCAGCATTTT. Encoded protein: CASSLAGLGGNQPQHF.

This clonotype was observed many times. CDR3 sequence (DNA): TGTGCCAGCAGCTTAGGACTCGGGGGACTGAGCACAGATACGCAGTATTTT. This translates into CASSLGLGGLSTDTQYF. The V gene is TRBV7-2, the J gene TRBJ2-3; D might be TRBD2 (6 bases). Germline V CDR1 and CDR2: SGHTA, FQGNSA. The CDR3 runs to 17 residues. The V gene lost 1 base and the J gene lost 0 bases, with 14 bases spanning the gap.

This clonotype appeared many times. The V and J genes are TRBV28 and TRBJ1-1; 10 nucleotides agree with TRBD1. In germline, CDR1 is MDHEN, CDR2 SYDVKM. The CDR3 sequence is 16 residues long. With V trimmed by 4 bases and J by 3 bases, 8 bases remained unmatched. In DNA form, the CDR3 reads TGTGCCAGCAGTTCCCTGGGACAGGGGATCGACACTGAAGCTTTCTTT. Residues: CASSSLGQGIDTEAFF.

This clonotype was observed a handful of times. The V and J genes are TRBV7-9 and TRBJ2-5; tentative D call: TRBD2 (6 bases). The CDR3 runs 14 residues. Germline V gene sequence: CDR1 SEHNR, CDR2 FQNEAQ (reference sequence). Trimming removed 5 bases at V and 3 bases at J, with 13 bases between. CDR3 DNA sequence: TGTGCCAGCAGCGGAGGGGCGGCTGAAGAGACCCAGTACTTC. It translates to CASSGGAAEETQYF.

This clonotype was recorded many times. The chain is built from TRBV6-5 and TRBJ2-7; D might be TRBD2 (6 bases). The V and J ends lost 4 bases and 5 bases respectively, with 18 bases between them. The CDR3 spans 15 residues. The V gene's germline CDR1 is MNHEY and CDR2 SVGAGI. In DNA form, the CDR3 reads TGTGCCAGCAGTTCGCTTAGGAGGGAGTTCAACGAGCAGTACTTC. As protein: CASSSLRREFNEQYF.

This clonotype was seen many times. The DNA of the CDR3 is TGCGCCAGCAGCCAAGGCCCCGGATACAATGAGCAGTTCTTC. Encoded protein: CASSQGPGYNEQFF. The genes are TRBV4-1 and TRBJ2-1; D remains ambiguous. The CDR3 runs 14 residues. Germline V CDR1 and CDR2: MGHRA, YSYEKL. V was cut by 1 base and J by 4 bases, with 8 bases left in between.

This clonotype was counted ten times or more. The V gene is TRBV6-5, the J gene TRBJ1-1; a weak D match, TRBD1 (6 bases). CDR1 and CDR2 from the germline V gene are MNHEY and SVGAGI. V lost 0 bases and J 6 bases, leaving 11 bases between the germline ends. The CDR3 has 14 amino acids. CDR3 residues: CASSYSQGSPEAFF. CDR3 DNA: TGTGCCAGCAGTTACTCCCAGGGGTCCCCTGAAGCTTTCTTT.

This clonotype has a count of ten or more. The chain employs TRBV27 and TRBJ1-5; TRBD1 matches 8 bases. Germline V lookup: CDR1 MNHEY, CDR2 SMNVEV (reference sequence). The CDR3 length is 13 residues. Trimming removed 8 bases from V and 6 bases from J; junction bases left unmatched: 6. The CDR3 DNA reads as TGTGCCAGCGGGGCAGGGGGCGGTCAGCCCCAGCATTTT. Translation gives CASGAGGGQPQHF.